A selection of T cell receptor beta chains follows, all from one sample in a study of cytomegalovirus exposure and HLA in healthy donors. Clones were read by immunoSEQ multiplex PCR, and TCRdb kept only the in-frame ones, dropping some. The table shows around 53,000 clones, with about 82% occurring only once. The sequenced sample consisted of PBMCs. The receptors here all came from a man under 40 in good health and CMV-seronegative. Both conserved end residues are part of each CDR3. The D gene is left open where the match is weak. Only some rows state a clone size, as once, few, many or a class for expanded clones.

d_call	v_call	clone_size	j_call	cdr3_aa	cdr3_nt
TRBD1	TRBV19	.	TRBJ2-6	CASTPVPGQNFPGANVLTF	TGTGCCAGTACCCCCGTACCGGGACAGAATTTTCCTGGGGCCAACGTCCTGACTTTC
TRBD2	TRBV28	.	TRBJ2-7	CASSPWSSGRTYEQYF	TGTGCCAGCAGTCCCTGGTCTAGCGGGCGTACCTACGAGCAGTACTTC
TRBD1	TRBV5-1	.	TRBJ1-1	CASSLEGTGGTEAFF	TGCGCCAGCAGCTTGGAAGGGACAGGGGGCACTGAAGCTTTCTTT
TRBD1	TRBV2	.	TRBJ1-2	CASKAGGYGYTF	TGTGCCAGCAAGGCAGGGGGATATGGCTACACCTTC
TRBD1	TRBV7-6	.	TRBJ1-5	CASSLYTGANQPQHF	TGTGCCAGCAGCTTATACACAGGGGCAAATCAGCCCCAGCATTTT
.	TRBV28	.	TRBJ2-7	CASSSDSDEQYF	TGTGCCAGCAGTTCCGATAGCGACGAGCAGTACTTC
.	TRBV4-1	.	TRBJ2-2	CASSQALGGAYTGELFF	TGCGCCAGCAGCCAAGCTCTTGGGGGCGCCTACACCGGGGAGCTGTTTTTT
TRBD1	TRBV19	.	TRBJ2-7	CASSRDSTYEQYF	TGTGCCAGTAGTAGGGACAGCACCTACGAGCAGTACTTC
.	TRBV7-8	.	TRBJ2-7	CASSLSSSFPYEQYF	TGTGCCAGCAGCTTATCATCCAGTTTCCCCTACGAGCAGTACTTC
.	TRBV7-7	.	TRBJ2-2	CASSPNLNTGELFF	TGTGCTAGCAGCCCTAATTTGAACACCGGGGAGCTGTTTTTT
.	TRBV12-5	few	TRBJ1-5	CASGLRSGGSNQPQHF	TGTGCTAGTGGTTTGCGGTCGGGGGGAAGCAATCAGCCCCAGCATTTT
TRBD2	TRBV5-1	few	TRBJ2-1	CASSLGLTSGRAGNEQFF	TGCGCCAGCAGCTTGGGCTTAACTAGCGGGAGGGCAGGCAATGAGCAGTTCTTC
TRBD2	TRBV11-2	.	TRBJ2-1	CASSSRGDRYNEQFF	TGTGCCAGCAGCTCGCGGGGGGATCGCTACAATGAGCAGTTCTTC
.	TRBV30	.	TRBJ1-5	CAWSVGRQALVPQHF	TGTGCCTGGAGTGTGGGGCGACAGGCGCTCGTTCCCCAGCATTTT
.	TRBV7-9	few	TRBJ2-7	CASSSGGPYEQYF	TGTGCCAGCAGCTCAGGGGGGCCGTACGAGCAGTACTTC
TRBD2	TRBV9	.	TRBJ2-5	CASSVAAGALETQYF	TGTGCCAGCAGCGTAGCAGCGGGGGCTCTTGAGACCCAGTACTTC
TRBD2	TRBV2	.	TRBJ2-3	CASLSGGPSTDTQYF	TGTGCCAGTCTTAGCGGGGGGCCAAGCACAGATACGCAGTATTTT
TRBD2	TRBV28	.	TRBJ2-1	CASSPSGGAFNEQFF	TGTGCCAGCAGCCCAAGCGGGGGGGCCTTCAATGAGCAGTTCTTC
TRBD1	TRBV30	.	TRBJ1-6	CASFRTGSSYNSPLHF	TGTGCCTCCTTCCGGACAGGGAGCTCCTATAATTCACCCCTCCACTTT
.	TRBV5-1	.	TRBJ1-1	CASSLGGREAFF	TGCGCCAGCAGCTTGGGGGGGAGGGAAGCTTTCTTT
TRBD2	TRBV5-5	.	TRBJ2-4	CASSGGEIPNLLAKNIQYF	TGTGCCAGCAGCGGGGGGGAAATACCTAACCTGCTAGCCAAAAACATTCAGTACTTC
.	TRBV5-5	.	TRBJ1-1	CASSLMTDTEAFF	TGTGCCAGCAGCTTAATGACAGACACTGAAGCTTTCTTT
TRBD1	TRBV9	.	TRBJ2-1	CASSGGTGGGMGHEQFF	TGTGCCAGCAGCGGCGGGACAGGGGGTGGAATGGGTCATGAGCAGTTCTTC
TRBD2	TRBV10-3	.	TRBJ2-1	CAIRGREGDEQFF	TGTGCCATCAGAGGCCGGGAGGGGGATGAGCAGTTCTTC
TRBD1	TRBV7-2	.	TRBJ1-1	CASSLTGGDGTEAFF	TGTGCCAGCAGCCTAACAGGGGGCGATGGCACTGAAGCTTTCTTT
.	TRBV7-8	.	TRBJ1-5	CASSLNRGNQPQHF	TGTGCCAGCAGCTTAAATCGGGGGAATCAGCCCCAGCATTTT
TRBD2	TRBV18	.	TRBJ2-3	CASSSLAGGTDTQYF	TGTGCCAGCTCATCCCTTGCGGGGGGCACAGATACGCAGTATTTT
TRBD2	TRBV6-6	.	TRBJ2-3	CASRKAGDGADTQYF	TGTGCCAGCAGGAAAGCGGGAGATGGCGCGGATACGCAGTATTTT
.	TRBV7-7	.	TRBJ2-3	CASSLSTGLADTQYF	TGTGCTAGCAGCTTATCGACGGGTCTGGCAGATACGCAGTATTTT
TRBD2	TRBV6-5	.	TRBJ2-2	CASRGTRTNTGELFF	TGTGCCAGCAGGGGGACTAGAACGAACACCGGGGAGCTGTTTTTT
.	TRBV27	.	TRBJ2-3	CASSPAADTQYF	TGTGCCAGCAGTCCGGCGGCAGATACGCAGTATTTT
TRBD1	TRBV18	.	TRBJ2-7	CASSLGDRVHEQYF	TGTGCCAGCTCACTAGGGGACAGGGTCCACGAGCAGTACTTC
.	TRBV7-2	.	TRBJ1-6	CASSLAREGSYRPVTLHF	TGTGCCAGCAGCTTGGCTAGGGAGGGATCTTATCGACCGGTCACCCTCCACTTT
.	TRBV5-1	.	TRBJ2-7	CASSGLYEQYF	TGCGCCAGCAGCGGCCTCTACGAGCAGTACTTC
.	TRBV7-9	.	TRBJ1-1	CASSIGGTEAFF	TGTGCCAGCAGCATCGGGGGAACTGAAGCTTTCTTT
TRBD2	TRBV5-1	.	TRBJ2-2	CASSPGGLNTGELFF	TGCGCCAGCAGCCCGGGGGGGTTGAACACCGGGGAGCTGTTTTTT
TRBD1	TRBV5-8	.	TRBJ1-5	CASSLRGQGQPQHF	TGTGCCAGCAGCTTGCGCGGACAGGGTCAGCCCCAGCATTTT
.	TRBV2	.	TRBJ1-2	CASSDHVVRNYGYTF	TGTGCCAGCAGTGATCACGTCGTCAGAAACTATGGCTACACCTTC
TRBD1	TRBV11-2	.	TRBJ2-7	CASSLAGTGVYEQYF	TGTGCCAGCAGCCTAGCCGGGACAGGGGTCTACGAGCAGTACTTC
.	TRBV6-1	.	TRBJ1-2	CASSEGGAGYGYTF	TGTGCCAGCAGTGAGGGGGGGGCCGGCTATGGCTACACCTTC
.	TRBV29-1	.	TRBJ1-3	CSVDRVTGNTIYF	TGCAGCGTTGACCGCGTGACTGGAAACACCATATATTTT
TRBD1	TRBV19	.	TRBJ2-7	CASSPQGRGHYEQYF	TGTGCCAGTAGTCCCCAGGGCAGGGGGCACTACGAGCAGTACTTC
TRBD1	TRBV10-1	.	TRBJ2-7	CASSRQGGDEQYF	TGCGCCAGCAGCAGACAGGGTGGCGACGAGCAGTACTTC
TRBD1	TRBV5-4	.	TRBJ1-2	CASRSFTGGRGYTF	TGTGCCAGCAGATCTTTTACAGGGGGCCGGGGCTACACCTTC
TRBD2	TRBV11-2	few	TRBJ2-5	CASSPTLLAGGLETQYF	TGTGCCAGCAGCCCAACGTTACTAGCGGGAGGGCTAGAGACCCAGTACTTC
.	TRBV30	.	TRBJ1-2	CAWRPRVLNYGYTF	TGTGCCTGGAGACCCAGGGTCTTGAACTATGGCTACACCTTC
.	TRBV7-9	.	TRBJ2-1	CASSLGGAFEGNEQFF	TGTGCCAGCAGCTTAGGCGGGGCCTTCGAGGGCAATGAGCAGTTCTTC
.	TRBV30	.	TRBJ1-2	CAWSVGTHYGYTF	TGTGCCTGGAGTGTAGGGACACACTATGGCTACACCTTC
.	TRBV10-3	.	TRBJ2-5	CAIKGGGEETQYF	TGTGCCATCAAGGGCGGAGGGGAAGAGACCCAGTACTTC
.	TRBV7-9	.	TRBJ1-4	CASSLGQVVANEKLFF	TGTGCCAGCAGCTTAGGACAGGTTGTAGCTAATGAAAAACTGTTTTTT
.	TRBV2	.	TRBJ2-7	CASSDRDQGMSYEQYF	TGTGCCAGCAGTGACCGAGATCAGGGGATGTCCTACGAGCAGTACTTC
TRBD2	TRBV5-1	.	TRBJ2-1	CASSTGTSGGINYNEQFF	TGCGCCAGCAGCACTGGGACTAGCGGGGGGATTAACTACAATGAGCAGTTCTTC
TRBD2	TRBV18	.	TRBJ2-7	CASSPAGLAGPTYEQYF	TGTGCCAGCTCACCAGCGGGGCTAGCGGGGCCCACCTACGAGCAGTACTTC